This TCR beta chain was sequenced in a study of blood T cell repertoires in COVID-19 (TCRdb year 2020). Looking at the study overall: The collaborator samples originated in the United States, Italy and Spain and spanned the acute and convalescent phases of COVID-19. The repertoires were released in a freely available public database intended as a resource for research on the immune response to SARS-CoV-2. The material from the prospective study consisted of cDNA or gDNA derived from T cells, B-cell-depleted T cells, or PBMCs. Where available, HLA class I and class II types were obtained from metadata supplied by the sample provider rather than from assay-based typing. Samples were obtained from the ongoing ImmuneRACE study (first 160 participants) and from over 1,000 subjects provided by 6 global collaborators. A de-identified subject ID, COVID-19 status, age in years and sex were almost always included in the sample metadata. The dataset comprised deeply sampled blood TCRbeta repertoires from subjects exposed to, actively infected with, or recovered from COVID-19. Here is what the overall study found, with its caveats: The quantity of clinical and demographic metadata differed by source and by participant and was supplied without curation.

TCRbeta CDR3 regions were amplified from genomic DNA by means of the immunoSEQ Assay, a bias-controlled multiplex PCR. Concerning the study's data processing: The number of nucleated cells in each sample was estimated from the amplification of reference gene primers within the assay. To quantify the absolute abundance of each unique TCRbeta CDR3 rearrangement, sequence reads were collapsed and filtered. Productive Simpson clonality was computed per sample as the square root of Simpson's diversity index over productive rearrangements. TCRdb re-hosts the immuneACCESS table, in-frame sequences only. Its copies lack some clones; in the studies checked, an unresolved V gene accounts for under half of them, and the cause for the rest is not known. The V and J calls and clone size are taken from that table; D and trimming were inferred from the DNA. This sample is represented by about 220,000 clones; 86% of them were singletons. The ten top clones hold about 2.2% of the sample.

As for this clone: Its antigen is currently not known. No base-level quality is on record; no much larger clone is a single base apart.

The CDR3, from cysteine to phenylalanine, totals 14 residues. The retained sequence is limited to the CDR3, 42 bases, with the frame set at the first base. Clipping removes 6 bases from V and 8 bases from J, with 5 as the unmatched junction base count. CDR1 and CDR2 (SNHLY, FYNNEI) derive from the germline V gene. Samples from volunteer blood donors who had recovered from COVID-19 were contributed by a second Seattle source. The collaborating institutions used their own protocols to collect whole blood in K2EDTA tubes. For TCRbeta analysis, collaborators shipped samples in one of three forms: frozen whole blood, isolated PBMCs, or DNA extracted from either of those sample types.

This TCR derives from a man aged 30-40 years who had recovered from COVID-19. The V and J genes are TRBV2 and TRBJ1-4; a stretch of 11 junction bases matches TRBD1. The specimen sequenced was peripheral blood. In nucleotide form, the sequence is TGTGCCAGCAGCGGCCGGGACAGGGGGGAAAAACTGTTTTTT. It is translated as CASSGRDRGEKLFF.